This TCR beta chain was identified during a study of CD8 T cells in Susac syndrome. With random hexamers, 0.5 to 1 ug RNA was reverse transcribed. TCR beta CDR3 was amplified by immunoSEQ covering 54 Vbeta and 13 Jbeta. TCRdb processed the immunoSEQ multiplex PCR reads anew with MiXCR; each CDR3 protein has one entry. This sample has some 200,000 distinct CDR3 sequences; roughly 94% occur once, and the top ten carry around 0.15%. V was pared by 5 bases and J by 0 bases, with 12 bases of the junction left unmatched. CDR1 and CDR2 from the germline V gene are MNHEY and SMNVEV (reference sequence). The CDR3 length is 18 residues.

The rearrangement links TRBV27 to TRBJ2-3, with 9 bases aligning to TRBD2. The sequence was obtained from a human donor with Susac syndrome. The sequenced sample consisted of CD8+ T cells from PBMCs. Here the CDR3 reads CASSTAGGLALSTDTQYF. In nucleotides, the CDR3 is TGTGCCAGCAGTACGGCTGGGGGACTAGCTCTTAGCACAGATACGCAGTATTTT.